One sample yielded the 2 T cell receptor beta chains listed below, sequenced in a study of memory CD4+ T cells and cytomegalovirus serostatus. The protocol was immunoSEQ multiplex PCR, while the TCRdb copy is restricted to in-frame clones and leaves out a portion. Of some 46,000 clones in the sample, over 75% are singletons; the top ten hold approximately 0.6%. Single viable CD3+CD4+CD8-CD45RO+ cells were sorted as the memory CD4+ T cells. Sequenced input: memory CD4+ T cells from blood. The receptors stem from an adult in good health and CMV-seronegative.

The rearrangement joins TRBV7-2 to TRBJ2-3; 12 bases are shared with TRBD1. The CDR3 sequence is 17 residues long. Germline lookup yields CDR1 SGHTA and CDR2 FQGNSA. The J segment lost 4 bases and the V segment lost 0 bases, leaving 5 bases of the junction unmatched. As DNA, the CDR3 is TGTGCCAGCAGCTTAGCGCCCGGGACAGGGGGCGCAGATACGCAGTATTTT. This translates into CASSLAPGTGGADTQYF.

V gene TRBV13 combines with J gene TRBJ2-3; TRBD2 might be the D (6 bases). Trimming shortened V by 8 bases and J by 2 bases, and 14 bases separated the two germline ends. This CDR3 is 14 amino acids long. Germline lookup yields CDR1 PRHDT and CDR2 FYEKMQ (reference sequence). The CDR3 loop is CASSTRGYTDTQYF. The CDR3 nucleotides are TGTGCCAGCTCCACTCGGGGGTACACAGATACGCAGTATTTT.